The entry that follows covers one T cell receptor (beta chain) sequence. This clone was recorded once. This clone's antigen is unknown. No much larger clone exists at a distance of one base, and base qualities are not known. These data are taken from a study of CD4 T cells in relation to SARS-CoV-2 and coronaviruses (dated by TCRdb to about 2021). In the study overall: Shared crossreactive spike epitopes were mapped to their HLA restriction using patient-derived lymphoblastoid cell lines. At the level of individual TCR clonotypes, the study evaluated whether memory CD4+ T cells crossreact between the spike proteins of SARS-CoV-2 and those of common cold coronaviruses. The Adaptive Biotechnologies TCR-sequencing kit was used to sequence samples from a few pre-COVID donors and the naive versus memory experiments, while other data came from Illumina-based sequencing. A different TCR-beta assay, based on Illumina, was used to sequence expansion assays from other donors in the study.

DNA from uncultured naive and memory CD4+ T cells underwent immunoSEQ TCR-beta sequencing at deep resolution. The paper's processing steps were these. During preprocessing, nonproductive sequences were discarded, as were any CDR3s that did not begin with C, did not end with F or W, or were shorter than 7 amino acids. Cultured and uncultured naive and memory CD4+ repertoires were searched for CDR3s previously identified as spike- and CEF-reactive. Pairwise Levenshtein distance, computed with the stringdist R package after three terminal residues were trimmed from each end, was used as the measure of CDR3 homology. Imported from immuneACCESS, the table was reduced by TCRdb to in-frame sequences with V and J called. These copies leave out some clones; in studies compared against another copy, an unresolved V gene accounts for under half, and the cause of the remainder is not known. Clone size and the V and J calls come from that table; the DNA yielded D and trimming. The sample records 60,000 to 75,000 clones, more than 80% of which are singletons. Jointly, the top ten make up 0.23% of the sample.

CD4+ T cells from unexposed donors were collected before the COVID-19 pandemic (2011-2018). Naive and memory CD4+ T cells were separated from cryopreserved PBMCs by first enriching for CD4 and then performing EasySep naive CD4+ T cell enrichment. Leukapheresis product for the unexposed donors was bought commercially. Ficoll-Paque PLUS gradient centrifugation was used to isolate PBMCs from either whole blood or leukapheresis product. PBMCs were either cryopreserved at -140 degrees C or used fresh in the expansion assay. The QIAamp Micro DNA Kit was used to extract genomic DNA from the CD4+ T cells. The paper's findings and limits, for the study overall: Sequencing naive versus memory cells indicated that the assay picks up memory recall responses, not primary responses primed during culture. No donor contributed both pre-pandemic and post-infection samples, which limited tracing the source of pre-existing responses. Memory CD4+ clonotypes crossrecognizing SARS-CoV-2 and at least one common cold coronavirus spike were found in approximately 60% of donors. Crossreactivity analysis centred on spike protein, so crossreactivity against other viral proteins was not assessed. Small numbers of patients and of tested TCRs were a limitation of the study. Crossreactive clones showed significantly weaker SARS-CoV-2-driven expansion than monoreactive clones, consistent with antigenic imprinting.

V is pared back by 2 bases and J by 5 bases, with 6 bases lying between the germline termini. The CDR3 spans 13 residues, from the cysteine through the phenylalanine. The entry retains the CDR3 DNA only, 39 bases that are in frame from base 1. In the germline V gene (reference sequence), CDR1 corresponds to LGHDT and CDR2 to YNNKEL. Material: naive CD4+ T cells from PBMCs. The label giving this sample's cell subset or site can be read as: naive CD4+ T cells isolated by negative enrichment. Recombination joined TRBV3-1 (or the pseudogene TRBV3-2) with TRBJ2-2; a tentative D call is TRBD2 (5 bases match). The TCR was taken from a human donor in good health. CDR3 region: CASSQPGTGELFF. DNA sequence: TGTGCCAGCAGCCAACCGGGGACCGGGGAGCTGTTTTTT.